This T cell receptor beta chain was obtained from a study of blood T cell repertoires in COVID-19. Study summary: Some COVID-19 samples were acute and others convalescent; all came from the United States, Italy and Spain.

V was trimmed by 0 bases and J by 1 base, leaving 7 bases between them. CDR1 and CDR2 (germline): SGDLS, YYNGEE. The CDR3 extends over 14 amino acids. Per the authors' pipeline: Reference gene primer amplification yielded estimated nucleated cell counts. Assay used: immunoSEQ multiplex PCR; TCRdb lists only in-frame clones, some missing. V, J and clone size are taken as reported in that table, and D and trimming were inferred from the DNA itself. This sample has about 350,000 clones, with approximately 90% found just once. Seattle patient enrollment occurred during active infection, with longitudinal follow-up thereafter.

The sample comprised peripheral blood. The receptor was derived from a man under 40 with COVID-19, enrolled during active disease. The chain couples TRBV9 to TRBJ1-1; D uncertain. The CDR3 spells CASSVEAGNTEAFF. The CDR3 nucleotides are TGTGCCAGCAGCGTAGAAGCCGGGAACACTGAAGCTTTCTTT.